This T cell receptor beta chain was retrieved from a study of cytomegalovirus exposure and HLA in healthy donors. General study results and limits: It was confirmed in vitro that three of the CMV-associated chains were specific for CMV antigens.

This clone was observed once. What it binds is not known. V trimming: 4 bases; J trimming: 6 bases; junction bases outside the gene matches: 6. The germline gives CDR1 ENHRY, CDR2 SYGVKD. CDR3 length: 15 amino acids. Using immunoSEQ multiplex PCR, the repertoire was profiled, and TCRdb retains in-frame clones only, with some absent. The profile shows about 140,000 clones, less than 90% of them singletons. The sample consisted of PBMCs. This receptor was obtained from a man between 18 and 35 years old in good health and CMV-seronegative. V usage is TRBV10-3 and J usage is TRBJ1-2, with 12 bases fitting TRBD1. CDR3 DNA: TGTGCCATCAGTGCTCCGGGACAGGGGGCTCATGGCTACACCTTC. Translation gives CAISAPGQGAHGYTF.